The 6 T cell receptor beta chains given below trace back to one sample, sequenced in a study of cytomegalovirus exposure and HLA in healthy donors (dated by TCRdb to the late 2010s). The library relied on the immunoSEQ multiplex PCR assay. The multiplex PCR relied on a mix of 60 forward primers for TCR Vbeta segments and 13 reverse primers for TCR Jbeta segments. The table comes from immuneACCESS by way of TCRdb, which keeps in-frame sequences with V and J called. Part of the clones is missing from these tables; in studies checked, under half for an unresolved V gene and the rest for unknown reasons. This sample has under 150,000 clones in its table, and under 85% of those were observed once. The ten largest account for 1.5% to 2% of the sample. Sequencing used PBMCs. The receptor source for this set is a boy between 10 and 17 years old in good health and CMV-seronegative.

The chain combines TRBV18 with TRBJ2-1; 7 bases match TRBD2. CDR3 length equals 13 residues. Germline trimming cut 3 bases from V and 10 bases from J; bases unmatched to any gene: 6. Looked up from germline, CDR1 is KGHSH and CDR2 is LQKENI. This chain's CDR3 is CASSPGGLREQFF. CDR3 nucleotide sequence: TGTGCCAGCTCACCCGGGGGACTAAGGGAGCAGTTCTTC.

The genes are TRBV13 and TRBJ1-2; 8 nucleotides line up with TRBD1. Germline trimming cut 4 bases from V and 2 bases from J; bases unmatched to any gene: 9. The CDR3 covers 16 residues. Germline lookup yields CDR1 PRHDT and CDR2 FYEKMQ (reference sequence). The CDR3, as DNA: TGTGCCAGCAGCTCCCGAGGGGGGACAGGAAACTATGGCTACACCTTC. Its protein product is CASSSRGGTGNYGYTF.

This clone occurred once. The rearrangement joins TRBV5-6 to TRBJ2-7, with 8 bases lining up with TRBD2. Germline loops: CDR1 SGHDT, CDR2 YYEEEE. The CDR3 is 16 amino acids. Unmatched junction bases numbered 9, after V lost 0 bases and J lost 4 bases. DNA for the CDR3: TGTGCCAGCAGCTTGGCCTTATCGGGAGGGCGGTACGAGCAGTACTTC. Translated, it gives CASSLALSGGRYEQYF.

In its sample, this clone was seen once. The CDR3 DNA sequence: TGTGCCAGTAGTACGGGACAGGGCTCCAATGAGCAGTTCTTC. Translated, it gives CASSTGQGSNEQFF. The chain uses TRBV19 and TRBJ2-1, with 9 bases aligning to TRBD1. Trimming cost V 4 bases and J 6 bases; bases outside gene matches: 4. The CDR3 consists of 14 residues. Germline loops: CDR1 LNHDA, CDR2 SQIVND (reference sequence).

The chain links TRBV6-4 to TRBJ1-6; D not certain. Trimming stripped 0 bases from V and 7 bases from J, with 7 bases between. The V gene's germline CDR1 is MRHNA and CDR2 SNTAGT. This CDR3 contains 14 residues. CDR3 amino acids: CASSDSAVNSPLHF. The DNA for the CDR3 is TGTGCCAGCAGTGACTCGGCGGTAAATTCACCCCTCCACTTT.

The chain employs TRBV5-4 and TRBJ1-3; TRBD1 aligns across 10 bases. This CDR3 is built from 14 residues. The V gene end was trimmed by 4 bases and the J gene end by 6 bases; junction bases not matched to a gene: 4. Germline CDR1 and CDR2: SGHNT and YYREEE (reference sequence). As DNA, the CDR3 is TGTGCCAGCAGCCAGGACAGGGGGTTAAACACCATATATTTT. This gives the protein CASSQDRGLNTIYF.